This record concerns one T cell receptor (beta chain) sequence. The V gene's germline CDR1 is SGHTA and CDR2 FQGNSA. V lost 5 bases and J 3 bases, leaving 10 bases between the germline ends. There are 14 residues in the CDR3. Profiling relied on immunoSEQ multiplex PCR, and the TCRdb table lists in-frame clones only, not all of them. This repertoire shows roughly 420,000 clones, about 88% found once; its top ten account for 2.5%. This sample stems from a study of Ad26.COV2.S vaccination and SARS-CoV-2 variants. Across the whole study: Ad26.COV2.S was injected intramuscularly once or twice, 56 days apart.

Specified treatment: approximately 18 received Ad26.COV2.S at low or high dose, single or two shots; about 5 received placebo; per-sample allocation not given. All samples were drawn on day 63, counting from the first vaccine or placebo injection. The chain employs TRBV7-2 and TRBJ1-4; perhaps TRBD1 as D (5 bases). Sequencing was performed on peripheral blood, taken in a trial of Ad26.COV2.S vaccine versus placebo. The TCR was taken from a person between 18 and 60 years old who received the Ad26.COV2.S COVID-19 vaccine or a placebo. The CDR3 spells CASSGAGPNEKLFF. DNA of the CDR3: TGTGCCAGCAGCGGTGCGGGGCCTAATGAAAAACTGTTTTTT.